This paragraph reports one TCR beta chain. This sample includes further DNA sequences coding for the same CDR3. These data are taken from a study of blood T cell repertoires in COVID-19. Here immunoSEQ multiplex PCR was the method, and the copy in TCRdb shows in-frame clones only, minus some. The sample holds 220,000 or so clones, 82% seen once. Looked up from germline, CDR1 is ENHRY and CDR2 is SYGVKD. The CDR3 has 11 amino acids. The J segment lost 5 bases and the V segment lost 5 bases, leaving 0 bases of the junction unmatched. Sequenced sample: PBMCs or T cells enriched from blood (not recorded which). The genes are TRBV10-3 and TRBJ2-7; 7 bases are shared with TRBD1. The clonotype comes from an older woman who had recovered from COVID-19. DNA of the CDR3: TGTGCCATCAGTACAGGGGACGAGCAGTACTTC. This codes for CAISTGDEQYF.